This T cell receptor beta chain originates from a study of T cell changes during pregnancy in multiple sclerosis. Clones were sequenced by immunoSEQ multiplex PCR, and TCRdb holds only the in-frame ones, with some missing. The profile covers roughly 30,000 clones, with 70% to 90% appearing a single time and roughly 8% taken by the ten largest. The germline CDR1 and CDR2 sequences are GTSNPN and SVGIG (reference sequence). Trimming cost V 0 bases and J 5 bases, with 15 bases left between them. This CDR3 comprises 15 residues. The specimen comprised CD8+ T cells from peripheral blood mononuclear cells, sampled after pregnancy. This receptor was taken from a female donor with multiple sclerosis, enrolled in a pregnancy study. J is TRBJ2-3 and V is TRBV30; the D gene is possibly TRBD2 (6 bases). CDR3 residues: CAWSVKELAIDTQYF. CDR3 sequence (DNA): TGTGCCTGGAGTGTGAAGGAGCTAGCGATAGATACGCAGTATTTT.